Following are 14 T cell receptor beta chains from one sample sequenced in a study of spatial heterogeneity in lung cancer. Study-wide findings and caveats: In tumors, expanded intratumoral alpha and beta TCR counts tracked mutation counts.

Time point here: sample taken at primary tumor resection. TCRdb called the 5' RACE reads again in MiXCR, with one record for every CDR3 protein. The sample lists about 9,600 distinct CDR3 sequences, less than 15% occurring once. Antigen specificity for these receptors is unknown. Sample: lung tumor tissue, taken at surgery. Receptors were obtained from a male donor with early-stage non-small cell lung cancer.

The rearrangement uses TRBV20-1 and TRBJ2-1; the match to TRBD2 covers 7 bases. The V segment lost 6 bases and the J segment 10 bases; nucleotides outside the gene matches: 15. There are 14 residues in the CDR3. Germline V lookup: CDR1 DFQATT, CDR2 SNEGSKA (reference sequence). The CDR3 coding sequence is TGCAGTGCCATCCGAATCCGGGGGACTATCGAGCAGTTCTTC. Residues: CSAIRIRGTIEQFF.

The V gene is TRBV7-2, the J gene TRBJ2-5, with D hard to call. The V and J ends lost 4 bases and 5 bases respectively, with 5 bases between them. The CDR3 has 11 residues. Germline V lookup: CDR1 SGHTA, CDR2 FQGNSA. Written as DNA, the CDR3 is TGTGCCAGCAGCTACGGGGAGACCCAGTACTTC. Translated: CASSYGETQYF. The full variable domain, completed using reference TRBV7-2 and TRBJ2-5, is GAGVSQSPSNKVTEKGKDVELRCDPISGHTALYWYRQSLGQGLEFLIYFQGNSAPDKSGLPSDRFSAERTGGSVSTLTIQRTQQEDSAVYLCASSYGETQYFGPGTRLLVL.

In this sample, this clonotype turned up many times. The gene calls are TRBV13 and TRBJ2-1; TRBD2 matches 7 bases. V shed 0 bases, J shed 2 bases, and the junction held 10 bases outside the gene matches. CDR3 size: 18 residues. Germline loops: CDR1 PRHDT, CDR2 FYEKMQ (reference sequence). In nucleotides, the CDR3 is TGTGCCAGCAGCTTAGGCACAAGGGACTACCCAACCTACAATGAGCAGTTCTTC. The encoded protein is CASSLGTRDYPTYNEQFF. The variable domain in full, with the rest retrieved from reference TRBV13 and TRBJ2-1, is AAGVIQSPRHLIKEKRETATLKCYPIPRHDTVYWYQQGPGQDPQFLISFYEKMQSDKGSIPDRFSAQQFSDYHSELNMSSLELGDSALYFCASSLGTRDYPTYNEQFFGPGTRLTVL.

There are many counts of this clonotype. The chain carries TRBV27 and TRBJ1-2; D might be TRBD1 (5 bases). The CDR3 length is 15 residues. CDR1 and CDR2 from the germline V gene are MNHEY and SMNVEV (reference sequence). The germline V and J ends were trimmed by 0 bases and 4 bases, with 12 bases remaining between them. This CDR3 is CASSLSRGAGYGYTF. The CDR3 DNA follows: TGTGCCAGCAGTTTATCAAGAGGGGCGGGCTATGGCTACACCTTC.

This clonotype has at least ten counts. The V and J genes are TRBV6-5 and TRBJ2-5, with 12 bases that match TRBD2. The CDR3 totals 16 residues. Germline trimming cut 6 bases from V and 2 bases from J; bases unmatched to any gene: 7. CDR1 is MNHEY, CDR2 SVGAGI, per germline. CDR3 sequence reads: CASSLTSGSGQETQYF. The CDR3 nucleotides are TGTGCCAGCAGCCTGACTAGCGGGAGTGGTCAAGAGACCCAGTACTTC.

The rearrangement links TRBV15 to TRBJ2-7; no clear D gene. Trimming took off 0 bases at V and 4 bases at J, with 4 bases between the two ends. The CDR3 covers 12 residues. In germline, CDR1 is LNHNV, CDR2 YYDKDF (reference sequence). This CDR3 is CATSRDRYEQYF. In nucleotides, the CDR3 is TGTGCCACCAGCAGAGATCGGTACGAGCAGTACTTC.

This clonotype occurred a few times. This chain uses TRBV12-3 or TRBV12-4 with TRBJ1-2, with a tentative D call TRBD1 (5 bases). V lost 4 bases and J 7 bases, leaving 10 bases between the germline ends. The CDR3 is 12 amino acids. The DNA for the CDR3 is TGTGCCAGCAGTTACCAGGGTCGTGGCTACACCTTC. It is translated as CASSYQGRGYTF.

This clonotype was seen ten or more times. This chain connects TRBV5-1 to TRBJ1-1; 9 bases match TRBD1. Germline CDR1 and CDR2: SGHRS and YFSETQ. The CDR3 contains 13 residues. V was pared by 4 bases and J by 8 bases, with 6 bases of the junction left unmatched. The CDR3 DNA sequence: TGCGCCAGCAGCCGACAGGGGGATCAAGAAGCTTTCTTT. The encoded protein is CASSRQGDQEAFF.

This clonotype was recorded many times. The chain uses TRBV29-1 and TRBJ1-2; possibly TRBD1 for D (5 bases). V lost 3 bases to trimming and J lost 5 bases, with 13 bases between them. The CDR3 extends over 13 amino acids. CDR1 SQVTM and CDR2 ANQGSEA come from the germline V gene. This CDR3 reads CSVENPGRYGYTF. CDR3 nucleotides: TGCAGCGTTGAGAACCCGGGACGATATGGCTACACCTTC.

This clonotype appeared many times. Mismatch with germline at one junction end may stem from a read error. The chain employs TRBV7-7 and TRBJ2-5; D not certain. Germline lookup yields CDR1 SSHAT and CDR2 FNYEAQ (reference sequence). The CDR3 covers 14 residues. The CDR3 DNA is TGTGCTAGCAGCTTAGGACGGCTGCAAGAGACCCAGTACTTC. The encoded protein is CASSLGRLQETQYF.

This clonotype was observed many times. J is TRBJ1-5 and V is TRBV6-5; 12 bases line up with TRBD1. This CDR3 is 16 amino acids long. V dropped 8 bases and J dropped 0; count of bases not matched to a gene: 5. Germline assignment: CDR1 MNHEY and CDR2 SVGAGI. The CDR3 nucleotides are TGTGCCAGCCGGGACAGGGGGCCGAATAGCAATCAGCCCCAGCATTTT. It translates to CASRDRGPNSNQPQHF.

This clonotype was observed many times. The rearrangement links TRBV7-6 to TRBJ2-5, with D perhaps TRBD2 (5 bases). Per germline, CDR1 SGHVS and CDR2 FNYEAQ. CDR3 length equals 13 residues. V was shortened by 5 bases and J by 4 bases, with 11 bases between the two germline ends. The CDR3 reads CASSIGNPETQYF. CDR3 sequence (DNA): TGTGCCAGCAGCATCGGGAATCCAGAGACCCAGTACTTC.

This clonotype is medium-sized. The chain couples TRBV20-1 to TRBJ2-7, with TRBD2 matching 9 bases. The CDR3 is made up of 15 amino acids. The germline CDR1 and CDR2 sequences are DFQATT and SNEGSKA (reference sequence). V dropped 0 bases and J dropped 2; count of bases not matched to a gene: 5. Here the CDR3 reads CSARDRAGGTYEQYF. CDR3 in DNA: TGCAGTGCTAGAGATAGGGCGGGAGGGACCTACGAGCAGTACTTC.

Many counts were recorded for this clonotype. The gene calls are TRBV29-1 and TRBJ2-5, with 10 bases matching TRBD1. This CDR3 is built from 13 residues. V was pared by 4 bases and J by 5 bases, with 4 bases of the junction left unmatched. The V gene's germline CDR1 is SQVTM and CDR2 ANQGSEA. The DNA of the CDR3 is TGCAGCGTTGGGACAGGGGGACGCGAGACCCAGTACTTC. This translates into CSVGTGGRETQYF.